These T cell receptor beta chains were read from a single sample in a study of T-cell memory formation after mild COVID-19. MiXCR was run by TCRdb on the 5' RACE reads, yielding one entry per CDR3 protein. The sample records more than 400,000 distinct CDR3 sequences, 15% to 20% being singletons. Sequenced sample: PBMCs or a T cell subset sorted from them (not recorded which). Receptor source: an adult woman who had mild COVID-19 (a few samples of this study predate the infection). Cell type and time point are not known. Both conserved end residues are part of each CDR3. Each record gives: J gene, clone size, D gene, V gene, CDR3 protein, CDR3 DNA. The D gene is left open where the match is weak. Clone sizes are given selectively: once, few, many, or a class where the clone is expanded.

J gene: TRBJ2-2; clone size: few; D gene: -; V gene: TRBV29-1; CDR3 protein: CSVRRESRTGELFF; CDR3 DNA: TGCAGCGTTCGCAGGGAGTCTCGCACCGGGGAGCTGTTTTTT
J gene: TRBJ2-5; clone size: few; D gene: -; V gene: TRBV6-2/TRBV6-3; CDR3 protein: CASSYSIAELSGETQYF; CDR3 DNA: TGTGCCAGCAGTTACTCGATAGCGGAGCTCTCCGGAGAGACCCAGTACTTC
J gene: TRBJ2-7; clone size: -; D gene: -; V gene: TRBV4-3; CDR3 protein: CASSPGLSGPYEQYF; CDR3 DNA: -
J gene: TRBJ2-7; clone size: many; D gene: TRBD2; V gene: TRBV19; CDR3 protein: CASRTSGSYEQYF; CDR3 DNA: TGTGCCAGTCGGACTAGCGGGTCCTACGAGCAGTACTTC
J gene: TRBJ2-5; clone size: -; D gene: TRBD2; V gene: TRBV4-1; CDR3 protein: CASSRKERESPETQYF; CDR3 DNA: TGCGCCAGCAGCCGAAAAGAGCGGGAGTCCCCCGAGACCCAGTACTTC
J gene: TRBJ2-1; clone size: few; D gene: TRBD2; V gene: TRBV2; CDR3 protein: CASSESSAGRRNEQFF; CDR3 DNA: TGTGCCAGCAGTGAATCATCAGCGGGACGACGGAATGAGCAGTTCTTC
J gene: TRBJ2-3; clone size: few; D gene: TRBD1; V gene: TRBV5-1; CDR3 protein: CASSLGSGTDTDTQYF; CDR3 DNA: TGCGCCAGCAGCTTGGGTTCCGGGACAGATACAGATACGCAGTATTTT
J gene: TRBJ2-3; clone size: few; D gene: TRBD1; V gene: TRBV18; CDR3 protein: CASSPPGQGTDTQYF; CDR3 DNA: TGTGCCAGCTCACCACCGGGACAGGGGACAGATACGCAGTATTTT
J gene: TRBJ1-1; clone size: few; D gene: TRBD1; V gene: TRBV2; CDR3 protein: CASRVEGAIATEAFF; CDR3 DNA: TGTGCCAGCAGAGTGGAGGGGGCCATCGCGACTGAAGCTTTCTTT
J gene: TRBJ1-4; clone size: -; D gene: TRBD1; V gene: TRBV2; CDR3 protein: CASSQDRGSEKLFF; CDR3 DNA: TGTGCCAGCAGTCAGGACAGGGGAAGCGAAAAACTGTTTTTT
J gene: TRBJ2-5; clone size: few; D gene: -; V gene: TRBV5-1; CDR3 protein: CASSLPSDKVGETQYF; CDR3 DNA: TGCGCCAGCAGCCTCCCATCTGACAAGGTTGGAGAGACCCAGTACTTC
J gene: TRBJ1-5; clone size: -; D gene: -; V gene: TRBV6-6; CDR3 protein: CATGQPQHF; CDR3 DNA: TGTGCCACTGGGCAGCCCCAGCATTTT
J gene: TRBJ1-1; clone size: -; D gene: -; V gene: TRBV12-3/TRBV12-4; CDR3 protein: CASSLGGAVTEAFF; CDR3 DNA: TGTGCCAGCAGTTTAGGAGGGGCCGTCACTGAAGCTTTCTTT
J gene: TRBJ2-3; clone size: -; D gene: TRBD2; V gene: TRBV7-2; CDR3 protein: CASSLGGLAGGTSTDTQYF; CDR3 DNA: TGTGCCAGCAGCTTAGGAGGACTAGCGGGGGGAACTAGCACAGATACGCAGTATTTT
J gene: TRBJ2-2; clone size: few; D gene: -; V gene: TRBV24-1; CDR3 protein: CATSDQGKIAGELFF; CDR3 DNA: TGTGCCACCAGTGACCAGGGGAAAATTGCCGGGGAGCTGTTTTTT
J gene: TRBJ2-3; clone size: few; D gene: TRBD2; V gene: TRBV30; CDR3 protein: CAWTSGPASTDTQYF; CDR3 DNA: TGTGCCTGGACTAGCGGGCCTGCTAGCACAGATACGCAGTATTTT
J gene: TRBJ1-1; clone size: once; D gene: -; V gene: TRBV2; CDR3 protein: CAGQGRLGEAFF; CDR3 DNA: TGTGCCGGCCAGGGGCGATTAGGGGAAGCTTTCTTT
J gene: TRBJ2-6; clone size: few; D gene: TRBD1; V gene: TRBV6-2/TRBV6-3; CDR3 protein: CASRGTGAGANVLTF; CDR3 DNA: TGTGCCAGCAGAGGGACAGGGGCTGGGGCCAACGTCCTGACTTTC
J gene: TRBJ1-4; clone size: few; D gene: -; V gene: TRBV20-1; CDR3 protein: CSAQGAGRETNEKLFF; CDR3 DNA: TGCAGTGCCCAGGGCGCAGGGAGGGAGACTAATGAAAAACTGTTTTTT
J gene: TRBJ2-7; clone size: many; D gene: -; V gene: TRBV12-3/TRBV12-4; CDR3 protein: CASSFLKPEGEQYF; CDR3 DNA: TGTGCCAGCAGTTTCCTGAAGCCTGAGGGGGAGCAGTACTTC
J gene: TRBJ1-1; clone size: once; D gene: -; V gene: TRBV4-1; CDR3 protein: CASSQEPQGNTEAFF; CDR3 DNA: TGCGCCAGCAGCCAAGAACCACAGGGGAACACTGAAGCTTTCTTT
J gene: TRBJ2-5; clone size: few; D gene: TRBD1; V gene: TRBV7-6; CDR3 protein: CASSLGNRGPETQYF; CDR3 DNA: TGTGCCAGCAGCTTAGGGAACAGGGGGCCAGAGACCCAGTACTTC
J gene: TRBJ1-1; clone size: few; D gene: -; V gene: TRBV18; CDR3 protein: CASSPRHAGDTEAFF; CDR3 DNA: TGTGCCAGCTCACCCCGTCATGCGGGGGACACTGAAGCTTTCTTT
J gene: TRBJ2-7; clone size: -; D gene: -; V gene: TRBV6-2/TRBV6-3; CDR3 protein: CASSYGLVSYEQYF; CDR3 DNA: TGTGCCAGCAGTTACGGGCTTGTTTCCTACGAGCAGTACTTC
J gene: TRBJ1-1; clone size: -; D gene: -; V gene: TRBV7-9; CDR3 protein: CASSGGERAFF; CDR3 DNA: TGTGCCAGCAGCGGTGGAGAACGAGCTTTCTTT
J gene: TRBJ2-7; clone size: many; D gene: -; V gene: TRBV24-1; CDR3 protein: CATSDSTGPYEQYF; CDR3 DNA: TGTGCCACCAGTGATTCGACCGGACCGTACGAGCAGTACTTC
J gene: TRBJ2-7; clone size: -; D gene: TRBD2; V gene: TRBV6-2/TRBV6-3; CDR3 protein: CASSYPTGLAGGEQYF; CDR3 DNA: TGTGCCAGCAGTTACCCGACGGGACTAGCGGGAGGCGAGCAGTACTTC
J gene: TRBJ2-3; clone size: few; D gene: TRBD2; V gene: TRBV3-1; CDR3 protein: CASSPTSGGSADTQYF; CDR3 DNA: TGTGCCAGCAGTCCAACTAGCGGGGGATCCGCAGATACGCAGTATTTT
J gene: TRBJ2-1; clone size: once; D gene: -; V gene: TRBV4-3; CDR3 protein: CASSQETDYNEQFF; CDR3 DNA: TGCGCCAGCAGCCAAGAAACAGACTACAATGAGCAGTTCTTC